Here is one T cell receptor (beta chain) with its context. This clone was seen a handful of times. The antigen it binds to is not known. Within one base of it there is no much larger clone, and no base qualities were kept. The data are from a study of Tregs in tolerant kidney transplant recipients (dated by TCRdb to the late 2010s). Concerning the study at large: Transplants used related donors with nonmyeloablative bone marrow transplantation; mixed chimerism was transient in the human trials. The study applied TCRbeta sequencing to find donor-specific regulatory T cells before combined kidney and bone marrow transplantation and then followed those same cells after transplant. The study at large found these results: Expanding Tregs with activated donor B cells appeared to identify the most biologically relevant and donor-specific TCRbeta repertoire. Although technical replication error seemed to be minimal, the question of biological reproducibility was not addressed directly. Because only a small number of patients were included, the study had limitations, and the results will need to be validated in larger populations as well as under other immunosuppression protocols. Because the PCR primers were changed over time for some patients, nucleotide-level comparison could not be performed across the samples from those patients. In tolerant patients, the expansion of donor-specific Tregs was greater than global Treg expansion, suggesting that the expansion was antigen-driven rather than nonspecific.

CDR3 length: 15 amino acids, cysteine to phenylalanine. Only CDR3 DNA is held: 45 bases, read in frame from base 1. CDR1 and CDR2 (MNHNS, SASEGT) derive from the germline V gene. Unmatched junction bases come to 7, with V trimmed by 6 bases and J by 6 bases. For TCRbeta CDR3 sequencing, genomic DNA was extracted from sorted cells using the QIAGEN DNeasy Blood and Tissue Kit. Through immunoSEQ, high-throughput TCRbeta CDR3 sequencing was done commercially, including PCR amplification with internal controls and bias correction. Under the source paper's analysis protocol: Unique productive TCRbeta sequences were defined by CDR3 nucleotide sequence where primers matched, otherwise by CDR3 amino acid sequence with Vbeta and Jbeta genes. To correct sorting error, sequences shared between sorted populations at a frequency ratio of 2:1 or less were removed; the rest were assigned to the higher population. Donor-reactive sequences were defined as at least 5-fold expanded in CFSE-low cells versus unstimulated cells, with frequency of at least 0.01% in CFSE-low cells. Repertoire divergence was quantified by Jensen-Shannon divergence using the top 100 TCRbeta sequences ranked by frequency. When a sample had multiple sequencing runs, each run was corrected for sorting error separately and the runs were then pooled. TCRdb took over this immuneACCESS table, retaining in-frame rearrangements with V and J assigned. Such tables are incomplete; in checked studies, under half of the missing clones stem from an unresolved V gene, and the remainder is unexplained. The V and J calls and clone size were taken over from that table, and D and trimming were inferred from the DNA. Present in this sample are approximately 93,000 clones, 80% to 95% of which were seen just once. Clones ranked in the top ten supply approximately 0.5% of the sample.

What the time point label conveys for this sample: blood sample drawn before combined kidney and bone marrow transplant. Unstimulated Tregs (CD4+CD25+CD127-), CD4+ non-Tregs (CD4+CD25-), CD4 and CD8 cells were FACS-sorted from thawed PBMCs. The patients were a handful of recipients of combined kidney and bone marrow transplants from the ITN036ST trial, and samples were available only for these trial subjects. Healthy control blood was separated into PBMCs by Ficoll density gradient and cryopreserved, and patient PBMCs were collected both before and after transplant. The V and J segments used are TRBV6-1 and TRBJ2-7, and 14 bases in between align with TRBD2. The sequence derives from a human donor who received a combined kidney and bone marrow transplant. Material: CD4+ T cells from blood, obtained before the transplant. The CDR3 is CASRRLAGGPGEQYF. The DNA is as follows: TGTGCCAGCAGAAGACTAGCGGGGGGGCCGGGCGAGCAGTACTTC.